The next 4 T cell receptor beta chains were all read from a single sample in a study of Graves' ophthalmopathy and Graves' hyperthyroidism. TCR beta CDR3 regions were amplified from RNA transcripts. The workflow started with a first-round RT-PCR run with HTBI primers and then moved on to a second-round multiplex PCR. TCRdb ran MiXCR on the multiplex PCR reads and lists one entry per CDR3 protein. Found here are around 400,000 distinct CDR3 sequences, about 21% of them singletons; the top ten hold around 3.1%. The sequenced sample consisted of peripheral blood. Receptors were obtained from a woman under 30 with stable Graves' hyperthyroidism.

This clonotype was found many times. V is TRBV18 and J is TRBJ2-7; tentative D call: TRBD2 (5 bases). V lost 4 bases to trimming and J lost 7 bases, with 20 bases between them. The germline gives CDR1 KGHSH, CDR2 LQKENI. There are 15 residues in the CDR3. CDR3 region: CASSRWAQTGEEQYF. The CDR3 DNA reads TGTGCCAGCTCACGGTGGGCCCAGACCGGGGAAGAGCAGTACTTC.

There are many counts of this clonotype. This chain uses TRBV27 with TRBJ2-7, with 9 positions matching TRBD1. CDR1 and CDR2 (germline): MNHEY, SMNVEV (reference sequence). V trimming: 6 bases; J trimming: 5 bases; junction bases outside the gene matches: 5. This CDR3 contains 13 residues. Here the CDR3 DNA reads TGTGCCAGCAGCCTCCGGGACAGGGACGAGCAGTACTTC. Protein: CASSLRDRDEQYF.

This clonotype was seen ten or more times. The chain joins TRBV20-1 to TRBJ2-7, with a tentative D call TRBD2 (6 bases). V lost 3 bases and J lost 6, with 15 bases in between. Germline V gene data show CDR1 as DFQATT and CDR2 as SNEGSKA (reference sequence). CDR3 length equals 13 residues. CDR3 in DNA: TGCAGTGCTAGCGTCGCTAGCGTGGGCGAGCAGTACTTC. Its translation is CSASVASVGEQYF.

DNA for the CDR3: TGTGCCAGCTCACCGACGGGGATAGTTGAGACCCAGTACTTC. Its protein product is CASSPTGIVETQYF. This sequence joins TRBV18 and TRBJ2-5, with D possibly matching TRBD2 (5 bases). The CDR3 consists of 14 residues. From germline, CDR1 is KGHSH and CDR2 LQKENI. Trimming took off 3 bases at V and 5 bases at J, with 13 bases between the two ends.